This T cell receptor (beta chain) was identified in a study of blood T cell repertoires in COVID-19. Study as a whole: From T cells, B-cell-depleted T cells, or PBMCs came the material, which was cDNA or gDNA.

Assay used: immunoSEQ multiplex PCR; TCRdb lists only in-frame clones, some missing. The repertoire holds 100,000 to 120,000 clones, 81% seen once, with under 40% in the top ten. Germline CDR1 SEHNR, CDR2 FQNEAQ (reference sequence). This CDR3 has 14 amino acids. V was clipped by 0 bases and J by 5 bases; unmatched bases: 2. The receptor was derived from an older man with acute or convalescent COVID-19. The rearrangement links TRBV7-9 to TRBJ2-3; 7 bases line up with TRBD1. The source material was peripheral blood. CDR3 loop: CASSLAGQKDTQYF. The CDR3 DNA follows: TGTGCCAGCAGCTTAGCGGGACAGAAAGATACGCAGTATTTT.